This T cell receptor beta chain originates from a study of cytomegalovirus exposure and HLA in healthy donors (dated by TCRdb to 2015 to 2018). For the study in its entirety: An earlier analysis of around 600 of the donors reported more than 250 Gb of sequence data and some 120 million unique TCR beta sequences from roughly 180 million T cells. An early release that covered about 640 HLA-typed donors contained about 300 gigabases of sequencing data and around 80 million unique TCR sequences. The study aimed to test whether cataloging public T cell receptors could reveal signatures of past pathogen exposure. An earlier analysis of several hundred of the donors used high-throughput TCR beta sequencing to judge whether each TCR beta V gene segment behaved as functional or pseudogenic. On average, around 240,000 unique TCR beta nucleotide sequences were sequenced per donor among more than 350 genotyped donors of the cohort, with around 19% of those sequences being non-productive. Rather than using new phenotypic data, the later analysis identified candidate immune exposures from TCR beta sequences and from how often those sequences occurred across donors. Using immunosequencing, the study profiled T cell repertoires from 640 or so subjects and related those repertoires to cytomegalovirus serostatus. Typing coverage differed by locus: A, B, C, DRB1 and DQB1 were typed in about 629-640 donors, DQA1 in around 500, DPA1 in 600 to 610, and DPB1 in roughly 470. High-throughput TCR immunosequencing, statistical association of individual TCRs with disease status, and machine learning were combined to predict cytomegalovirus infection status. HLA typing covered class I and class II loci at four-digit resolution. Donor age, sex, ethnicity and CMV serostatus were compiled alongside the repertoire data. Because of strong linkage in the cohort, roughly five DR-DQ haplotypes were treated as single units for association and clustering. A later analysis re-analyzed previously published TCR beta repertoires from 500 to 700 donors and added high-resolution HLA genotyping to study TCR occurrence patterns. Genome-wide SNP genotypes for about 65% of the 666 donors were used in a later genetic analysis, which treated that subset as a discovery cohort. Of the 398 genotyped donors, 75% to 85% were placed in the genetic ancestry cluster associated with self-reported Caucasian donors. A separate validation cohort of roughly 120 different subjects was used in addition to the roughly 670-subject first cohort. Every discovery cohort repertoire had been produced on one sequencing platform.

Library method: the immunoSEQ multiplex PCR assay. For the multiplex PCR, a mixture combining 60 forward primers for TCR Vbeta segments and 13 reverse primers for TCR Jbeta segments was used. The CDR3 region of rearranged TCR beta genes was amplified from genomic DNA by a multiplex PCR assay. Amplified TCR beta libraries were sequenced as 87-base-pair reads on the Illumina HiSeq System. The original methods were these. Across the 700 or so repertoires, a later analysis counted 78 million or so unique TCR beta chains, 9 million to 14 million of which were shared by at least two donors. A nearest-neighbor algorithm error-corrected the raw reads and collapsed the reads into unique sequences, merging closely related sequences to remove PCR and sequencing errors. Alignment of CDR3 sequences to IMGT reference sequences was used to assign V, D and J gene segments. Each retained sequence needed at least a six-nucleotide match to both a V gene segment and a J gene segment. A rearrangement was called productive if the CDR3 had no stop codons and remained in frame with V and J, and every other rearrangement was called non-productive. Following IMGT convention, CDR3 was defined as the stretch from the second conserved V-encoded cysteine up to the conserved J-encoded phenylalanine. In an earlier analysis of some 550 of the donors, sequences lacking an unambiguous match to a single V gene segment were excluded. In an earlier analysis of 587 of the donors, a V segment was called functional when productive rearrangements were above 56.7%, and segregating when the standard deviation between donors exceeded 5%. A statistical classification framework was built for diagnosing cytomegalovirus status from the catalog of TCR beta chain sequences. V and J gene assignment, in a later analysis, came from comparing TCR nucleotide sequences with IMGT/GENE-DB human TR gene sequences. In a later analysis, CDR3 sequences and most-parsimonious VDJ recombination scenarios were assigned using the TCRdist pipeline. In a later analysis, each TCR beta chain was defined by its CDR3 amino acid sequence together with its V-gene family, and reads lacking a unique V-gene family were excluded. To address suspected cross-contamination and a sequencing artifact, a later analysis removed a few hundred highly shared, low-generation-probability nucleotide sequences. A later analysis calculated a clonal expansion index for each public chain from normalized within-repertoire ranks of inferred template counts. In a later analysis, generation probabilities were computed using a VDJ recombination model fitted to out-of-frame rearrangements, and the results were checked against IGoR. In a later analysis, hypergeometric tests were used to score TCR-TCR, TCR-HLA and TCR-CMV co-occurrence, with a repertoire-size bias correction applied to TCR pairs. A later analysis estimated false discovery rates by permuting HLA or CMV assignments 20 times. In a later analysis, co-occurring TCRs were grouped using DBSCAN, with TCRdist sequence similarity added in when clustering inside HLA-allele-positive subsets. Repertoires with fewer than 30,000 or more than 120,000 public chains were left out of co-occurrence clustering, as were a handful of repertoires with anomalous nucleotide sharing. TCRdb took over this immuneACCESS table, retaining in-frame rearrangements with V and J assigned. Such tables are incomplete; in checked studies, under half of the missing clones stem from an unresolved V gene, and the remainder is unexplained. The V and J calls and clone size are taken from that table; D and trimming were inferred from the DNA. The table for this sample lists around 150,000 clones; about four fifths of them were counted only once. About 13% of the sample goes to the ten largest clones.

As for this clone: What this receptor recognizes is not known. No base-level quality is on record; no much larger clone is a single base apart.

Results and caveats for the whole study, not just this receptor: A total of around 150 TCR beta chains were listed by the study as associated with cytomegalovirus. A further reported finding was that TCR beta sequences accurately predicted the HLA-A and HLA-B alleles for most subjects in the first cohort. In this cohort, only TCR beta chains were sequenced, and detectable features were limited by the absence of alpha or paired-chain data. A later analysis found that TCR association rates varied across HLA loci, with DRB1 alleles showing the most associated TCRs and HLA-C alleles the fewest. The presence/absence analyses assumed that sequencing depth was roughly uniform across donors, and that assumption may not be true. Correlated functional status among segregating V segments might be attributable to linkage disequilibrium, but an unknown experimental factor could not be ruled out. CMV serostatus was the only immune exposure information available for the cohort. Most CMV-associated TCR beta chains appeared to be HLA-restricted in a later analysis, and the HLA associations seemed to be driven largely by CMV exposure. Because HLA typing was missing for some donors at each locus, association tests included only the typed subset. According to a later analysis, parvovirus B19, influenza, CMV and Epstein-Barr virus appeared linked to several top co-occurrence clusters. A later genetic analysis reported fewer N-insertions in productive TCRs among donors in an Asian-associated ancestry cluster than the roughly 640-donor mean. The classifier was reported to diagnose cytomegalovirus status with high specificity and sensitivity in both the original and validation cohorts. It was suggested by the authors that the approach could potentially be generalized to other disease states and immunological phenotypes. A later analysis associated 16,951 TCR beta sequences with specific HLA alleles at a false discovery rate of 0.05. The sequencing pipeline was judged likely to have produced a cluster of highly shared sequence variants as a technical artifact. A later analysis found that HLA-associated TCR beta chains were more clonally expanded and had lower generation probabilities than equally common non-associated chains. Because counts were too low, approximately 15 rarely observed V segments, including chromosome 9 orphons, were excluded from the earlier analysis of 587 of the donors. Strong co-occurrence of HLA alleles, especially DR and DQ, made assigning TCR associations to individual alleles difficult. While some public TCRs were present in many individuals, most TCR sequences turned up only very rarely across donors. In a later genetic analysis, a missense DCLRE1C variant was associated with V-gene and J-gene trimming of TCR beta chains, and the association was replicated in an independent cohort. An earlier analysis of around 600 of the donors showed that most TCR beta V segments appeared in productive rearrangements either about 90% or about 30% of the time, which broadly matched IMGT annotations. Three of the identified cytomegalovirus-associated TCR beta chains were confirmed in vitro to be specific for cytomegalovirus antigens.

In total, approximately 610 healthy bone marrow donors made up the cohort. All cohort members were sampled while nominally healthy, although unrecorded immune exposures were likely present. The donor tested CMV seronegative and was one of the 352 seronegative cohort members. Every donor gave a peripheral blood sample, and the peripheral blood mononuclear cells from that sample were used for TCR beta sequencing. The Qiagen DNeasy Blood Extraction Kit was used to extract genomic DNA from the blood cell samples. This clonotype was sampled from a woman aged 50 to 65 in good health and CMV-seronegative. Sample: PBMCs.

DNA sequence: TGTGCCAGCAGCTTAGACGGGGAGGGGATCTACGAGCAGTACTTC. Its coded protein is CASSLDGEGIYEQYF. The sequence joins TRBV11-2 to TRBJ2-7; 7 nucleotides in the junction match TRBD2. The germline V gene yields SGHAT for CDR1 and FQNNGV for CDR2. The CDR3 measures 15 amino acids from cysteine to phenylalanine. Only the CDR3 DNA is retained, 45 bases long and in frame from the first base. V trim: 0 bases; J trim: 3 bases; unmatched bases: 5. This CDR3, with the reference TRBV11-2 and TRBJ2-7 proteins standing in past its ends, gives the full variable domain EAGVAQSPRYKIIEKRQSVAFWCNPISGHATLYWYQQILGQGPKLLIQFQNNGVVDDSQLPKDRFSAERLKGVDSTLKIQPAKLEDSAVYLCASSLDGEGIYEQYFGPGTRLTVT.